Listed below are T cell receptor beta chains from one sample, sequenced in a study of early T cells in non-severe SARS-CoV-2 infection. TCRdb re-called the 5' RACE reads with MiXCR, one entry per CDR3 protein. The profile shows some 97,000 distinct CDR3 sequences, about 11% of them singletons. Sequences were derived from whole blood, sampled at baseline. The receptors originated from an adult who was a healthcare worker with PCR-confirmed SARS-CoV-2 infection or an uninfected control (not recorded which). Each CDR3 is given with its conserved first and last residue. The D gene is left open where the match is weak. A clone size is listed for some rows: how often the clone was seen (once, few, many), or a class if it is expanded.

D: TRBD1; J: TRBJ2-1; V: TRBV20-1; size: few; DNA: TGCAGTGCTAAGGGGGCATCCTACAATGAGCAGTTCTTC; CDR3: CSAKGASYNEQFF
D: .; J: TRBJ1-4; V: TRBV6-5; size: many; DNA: TGTGCCAGCAGTTACCCGCCGGGGGAAAAACTGTTTTTT; CDR3: CASSYPPGEKLFF
D: TRBD2; J: TRBJ2-1; V: TRBV20-1; size: many; DNA: TGCAGCCCAGCGGGGGGGCGATATGATGAGCAGTTCTTC; CDR3: CSPAGGRYDEQFF
D: TRBD2; J: TRBJ2-1; V: TRBV7-2; size: .; DNA: TGTGCCAGCAGCTTAGAGAGCGGGAGTGCGAATGAGCAGTTCTTC; CDR3: CASSLESGSANEQFF
D: TRBD2; J: TRBJ2-7; V: TRBV2; size: few; DNA: TGTGCCAGCAGTATCGAGCGGGGATCCTACGAGCAGTACTTC; CDR3: CASSIERGSYEQYF
D: TRBD2; J: TRBJ2-3; V: TRBV20-1; size: .; DNA: TGCAGTGCTAGTCGAGCGGGGGCTAACACAGATACGCAGTATTTT; CDR3: CSASRAGANTDTQYF
D: .; J: TRBJ2-7; V: TRBV5-1; size: .; DNA: TGCGCCAGCAGCTCCAAGACAGGTTCGGGCTACGAGCAGTACTTC; CDR3: CASSSKTGSGYEQYF
D: .; J: TRBJ1-1; V: TRBV11-3; size: .; DNA: TGTGCCAGCAGCTTAGATCTGGGTGCTGAAGCTTTCTTT; CDR3: CASSLDLGAEAFF
D: TRBD2; J: TRBJ2-2; V: TRBV3-1; size: many; DNA: TGTGCCAGCAGCCAAGATCCCCTAGCGGGGAAGGTCGGGGAGCTGTTTTTT; CDR3: CASSQDPLAGKVGELFF
D: .; J: TRBJ2-3; V: TRBV7-9; size: .; DNA: TGTGCCAGCAGCTCGCTGGCGGGTCCAGATACGCAGTATTTT; CDR3: CASSSLAGPDTQYF
D: .; J: TRBJ2-7; V: TRBV10-3; size: many; DNA: TGTGCCATCAGTGAAACCCGACAGTCCAACGAGCAGTACTTC; CDR3: CAISETRQSNEQYF
D: .; J: TRBJ2-1; V: TRBV3-1; size: many; DNA: TGTGCCAGCAGACGAAACAATGAGCAGTTCTTC; CDR3: CASRRNNEQFF
D: .; J: TRBJ2-2; V: TRBV3-1; size: many; DNA: TGTGCCAGCAGCCAAGGTCAAGGGGAGCTGTTTTTT; CDR3: CASSQGQGELFF
D: TRBD1; J: TRBJ1-4; V: TRBV7-2; size: few; DNA: TGTGCCAGCAGCGGAACAGGGGATTCTACTAATGAAAAACTGTTTTTT; CDR3: CASSGTGDSTNEKLFF
D: .; J: TRBJ2-2; V: TRBV3-1; size: few; DNA: TGTGCCAGCAGCCAAACGCTTGCAGGGTATACCGGGGAGCTGTTTTTT; CDR3: CASSQTLAGYTGELFF
D: .; J: TRBJ1-5; V: TRBV7-9; size: few; DNA: TGTGCCAGCAGCTTCGAGAGGAATCAGCCCCAGCATTTT; CDR3: CASSFERNQPQHF
D: .; J: TRBJ2-7; V: TRBV28; size: few; DNA: TGTGCCAGCAGTTTCCCGACAGGGAGGGCCTACGAGCAGTACTTC; CDR3: CASSFPTGRAYEQYF
D: TRBD2; J: TRBJ2-3; V: TRBV7-3; size: .; DNA: TGTGCCAGCAGCTTATCCCCGGCTAGCGGGGGCCAGAATACGCAGTATTTT; CDR3: CASSLSPASGGQNTQYF
D: TRBD2; J: TRBJ2-5; V: TRBV20-1; size: many; DNA: TGCAGTGCTATTCAACCCACTAGCGGGAAGGAGACCCAGTACTTC; CDR3: CSAIQPTSGKETQYF
D: .; J: TRBJ2-7; V: TRBV27; size: few; DNA: TGTGCCAGCAGTAACCGACAGGAGGGCAACTACGAGCAGTACTTC; CDR3: CASSNRQEGNYEQYF
D: TRBD2; J: TRBJ2-1; V: TRBV27; size: .; DNA: TGTGCCAGCAGCCATTGGGAGGGGACCACTAGGGGTGAGCAGTTCTTC; CDR3: CASSHWEGTTRGEQFF
D: .; J: TRBJ2-7; V: TRBV29-1; size: few; DNA: TGCAGCGTTGAGCAAGAAGGCTACGAGCAGTACTTC; CDR3: CSVEQEGYEQYF
D: TRBD1; J: TRBJ1-1; V: TRBV28; size: .; DNA: TGTGCCAGCAGTTTGGACAGGACTGAAGCTTTCTTT; CDR3: CASSLDRTEAFF
D: .; J: TRBJ1-1; V: TRBV18; size: few; DNA: TGTGCCAGCTCACCCGGCATAGGGAGTCGAACTGAAGCTTTCTTT; CDR3: CASSPGIGSRTEAFF
D: TRBD1; J: TRBJ1-2; V: TRBV20-1; size: few; DNA: TGCAGTGCTAGAGTGCGGGACAGGGGTCTGAATGGCTACACCTTC; CDR3: CSARVRDRGLNGYTF
D: .; J: TRBJ2-3; V: TRBV19; size: many; DNA: TGTGCCACCTCTCTAGGGAGACCGGCTACGCAGTATTTT; CDR3: CATSLGRPATQYF
D: .; J: TRBJ2-1; V: TRBV20-1; size: .; DNA: TGCAGTGCTAGTTGGTCGAGGGGGACGGCCAGGGAGCAGTTCTTC; CDR3: CSASWSRGTAREQFF
D: .; J: TRBJ2-4; V: TRBV2; size: .; DNA: TGTGCCAACAGTTCCTCGCTCGGGGCAGCCAAAAACATTCAGTACTTC; CDR3: CANSSSLGAAKNIQYF